This entry concerns a single T cell receptor (beta chain). These data belong to a study of identical twins. TCRdb called the 5' RACE reads again in MiXCR, with one record for every CDR3 protein. The sample has 420,000 or so distinct CDR3 sequences, about 18% seen once. Trimming cost V 0 bases and J 6 bases; bases outside gene matches: 15. The CDR3 is 18 amino acids. Per germline, CDR1 MNHEY and CDR2 SMNVEV (reference sequence). V is TRBV27 and J is TRBJ2-7, with 9 bases aligning to TRBD1. This clonotype originated in a man between 50 and 59 years old in good health. Sequences were obtained from naive T cells sorted from blood. The CDR3 is CASSLSALGLDRGAEQYF. The CDR3 DNA follows: TGTGCCAGCAGTTTATCGGCTTTGGGATTGGACAGGGGTGCCGAGCAGTACTTC.